A single sample gave rise to the 20 T cell receptor delta chains below, sequenced in a study of gamma-delta T cells after stem cell transplantation. TCRdb reanalysed the RT-PCR reads with CATT. The sample records about 1,600 delta-chain clones, more than 20% being singletons. The source material was gamma-delta T cells. These receptors were taken from a human donor. It is not recorded whose cells these are; they may come from a transplant donor.

Regarding this clone: A far larger clone differs by one base, so this is likely a read error. This same CDR3 is encoded by further DNA sequences in the sample. The chain links TRDV2 to TRDJ1; 7 nucleotides line up with TRDD3. The CDR3 has 17 residues. Germline values: CDR1 GEAIGNYY, CDR2 EKD. V was pared by 3 bases and J by 5 bases, with 17 bases of the junction left unmatched. In DNA, the CDR3 is TGTGCCTGTGACCCGATAGGCGGGATACAGAACGCTGATAAACTCATCTTT. The encoded protein is CACDPIGGIQNADKLIF.

Concerning this clone: A read error is the likely source, as a far larger clone sits one nucleotide away. The V and J genes are TRDV2 and TRDJ3, with 11 bases fitting TRDD3. Germline V CDR1 and CDR2: GEAIGNYY, EKD. V was clipped by 3 bases and J by 1 base; unmatched bases: 16. This CDR3 contains 22 residues. CDR3 sequence: CACDAVTQLLGDSSWDTRQMFF. The CDR3 coding sequence is TGTGCCTGTGACGCCGTCACGCAACTACTGGGGGATAGTTCCTGGGACACCCGACAGATGTTTTTC.

Details on this clone: This likely reflects a read error, since a far larger clone is one base away. The chain links TRDV2 to TRDJ1; D may be TRDD2 (5 bases). The germline V gene encodes CDR1 GEAIGNYY and CDR2 EKD. The CDR3 totals 14 residues. V was shortened by 3 bases and J by 0 bases, with 10 bases between the two germline ends. This CDR3 is CACDPSAHTDKLIF. The CDR3 DNA follows: TGTGCCTGTGACCCTTCAGCCCACACCGATAAACTCATCTTT.

This clone has only a few counts. The rearrangement links TRDV2 to TRDJ1; 9 bases line up with TRDD3. With V trimmed by 2 bases and J by 10 bases, 13 bases remained unmatched. The CDR3 totals 15 residues. Germline V CDR1 and CDR2: GEAIGNYY, EKD. CDR3 region: CACDKLGENADGLIF. CDR3 DNA: TGTGCCTGTGACAAACTGGGGGAAAACGCGGACGGACTCATCTTT.

This clone is classed as medium-sized (0.01 to 0.1%). This probably arose from a read error, given a far larger clone one base away. The CDR3 nucleotides are TGTGCCTGTGACCTCCTACAAGGGGCTGACGCCGATAAACTCATCTTT. This gives the protein CACDLLQGADADKLIF. This rearrangement joins TRDV2 to TRDJ1, with D maybe TRDD2 (6 bases). Germline values: CDR1 GEAIGNYY, CDR2 EKD. V shed 3 bases and J shed 3 bases, with 19 bases lying between them. The CDR3 extends over 16 amino acids.

This clone occurred a few times. The rearrangement uses TRDV2 and TRDJ1; 9 nucleotides line up with TRDD3. With V trimmed by 0 bases and J by 2 bases, 12 bases remained unmatched. The CDR3 spans 18 residues. The germline CDR1 and CDR2 sequences are GEAIGNYY and EKD. CDR3: CACDTVEKTLGDTDKLIF. The CDR3 nucleotides are TGTGCCTGTGACACCGTGGAGAAAACTCTGGGGGATACCGATAAACTCATCTTT.

Concerning this clone: This DNA translates differently at residue 4 from the TCRdb protein, which is that of a much larger clone; a read error is likely, and the protein shown is the DNA's own translation. DNA for the CDR3: TGTGCCTGTGGCACAGCCTTCGGTGGGGGATACACTAACACCGATAAACTCATCTTT. Encoded protein: CACGTAFGGGYTNTDKLIF. The rearrangement joins TRDV2 to TRDJ1, with 10 bases fitting TRDD3. The junction had 17 bases not matched to a gene; V was cut back by 5 bases and J by 0 bases. The CDR3 totals 19 residues. The germline CDR1 and CDR2 sequences are GEAIGNYY and EKD.

Regarding this clone: With only one base between it and a far larger clone, this is likely a read error. This rearrangement joins TRDV2 to TRDJ1; the match to TRDD3 covers 7 bases. The germline gives CDR1 GEAIGNYY, CDR2 EKD. This CDR3 has 18 amino acids. In DNA form, the CDR3 reads TGTGCCTGTGACCAACTGGGGCCGGACGGGGGGTCCACCGATAAACCCATCTTT. Its translation: CACDQLGPDGGSTDKPIF.

The sample holds a few counts of this clone. The protein held in TCRdb is that of a much larger clone and does not match this DNA's translation at residue 11, likely because of a read error; the protein shown is translated from the DNA. The gene calls are TRDV2 and TRDJ1; TRDD3 agrees at 11 bases. CDR1 GEAIGNYY and CDR2 EKD come from the germline V gene. The CDR3 is 15 residues long. The V and J ends lost 0 bases and 7 bases, in that order; junction bases with no gene match: 6. The CDR3 loop is CACDTLLGDKGKLIF. Here the CDR3 DNA reads TGTGCCTGTGACACCTTACTGGGGGATAAAGGTAAACTCATCTTT.

In its sample, this clone ranks as medium-sized. The rearrangement uses TRDV2 and TRDJ1; TRDD3 matches at 7 bases. From germline, CDR1 is GEAIGNYY and CDR2 EKD. V was clipped by 0 bases and J by 0 bases; unmatched bases: 9. The CDR3 has 17 residues. The DNA for the CDR3 is TGTGCCTGTGACACCTTGGGGGACAATATGTACACCGATAAACTCATCTTT. This encodes CACDTLGDNMYTDKLIF.

In this sample, this clone turned up a few times. A far larger clone is one base from this, pointing to a likely read error. Other DNA sequences in this sample translate to the same CDR3. J is TRDJ1 and V is TRDV2; 9 nucleotides align to TRDD3. The V gene's germline CDR1 is GEAIGNYY and CDR2 EKD. The CDR3 covers 15 residues. CDR3 DNA: TGTGCTTGTGATTTACTGGGGGACTACACCGATAAACTCATCTTT. Its protein is CACDLLGDYTDKLIF.

Notes on this clone: A far more abundant clone sits one base away, making this likely a read error. The identical CDR3 is also encoded by other nucleotide sequences in the sample. CDR3 nucleotide sequence: TGTGCTCTTGGGTTTCAAACTTCCTACGCCCTTTGGCTGGCAGCACGAGGGTACACCGATAAACTCATCTTT. This gives the protein CALGFQTSYALWLAARGYTDKLIF. V usage is TRDV1 and J usage is TRDJ1; 8 bases line up with TRDD2. The CDR3 has 24 residues. The trim removed 5 bases at V and 0 bases at J, leaving 32 bases unmatched. Germline CDR1 is TSWWSYY and CDR2 is QGS.

Points on this clone: A read error likely explains this, since a far larger clone differs by one base. This specimen includes other DNA sequences encoding the same CDR3. CDR3 in amino acids: CACDTVKGGERAGHTDKLIF. The CDR3 nucleotides read TGTGCCTGTGACACCGTTAAAGGGGGGGAAAGAGCTGGGCACACCGATAAACTTATCTTT. This chain links TRDV2 with TRDJ1, with a weak D call TRDD3 (6 bases). The CDR3 has 20 residues. Looked up from germline, CDR1 is GEAIGNYY and CDR2 is EKD.

This clone showed up just a few times. This sequence joins TRDV2 and TRDJ1; 9 nucleotides agree with TRDD3. CDR1 and CDR2 (germline): GEAIGNYY, EKD. The J segment lost 0 bases and the V segment lost 0 bases, leaving 13 bases of the junction unmatched. This CDR3 contains 19 residues. As DNA, the CDR3 is TGTGCCTGTGACACCGTACTGGGGGACGCTGACCCGGACACCGATAAACTCATCTTT. This sequence encodes CACDTVLGDADPDTDKLIF.

Remarks on this clone: A far larger clone lies a single base away; this is likely a read error. CDR3: CALGGTLYSSSLYWGMGSTAQLFF. In nucleotides, the CDR3 is TGTGCTCTTGGGGGAACCCTTTACAGCAGTTCCCTCTACTGGGGGATGGGGTCGACAGCACAACTCTTCTTT. This chain uses TRDV1 with TRDJ2; 10 nucleotides match TRDD3. The CDR3 sequence is 24 residues long. The trim removed 4 bases at V and 4 bases at J, leaving 30 bases unmatched. Looked up from germline, CDR1 is TSWWSYY and CDR2 is QGS.

This clone occurred once. The rearrangement links TRDV2 to TRDJ1, with 10 bases identical to TRDD3. V was pared by 0 bases and J by 0 bases, with 15 bases of the junction left unmatched. Germline CDR1 and CDR2: GEAIGNYY and EKD. This CDR3 is built from 20 residues. CDR3 nucleotide sequence: TGTGCCTGTGACACCGTGGGGGGGGATACGCGTTCCCGGGACACCGATAAACTCATCTTT. Its protein is CACDTVGGDTRSRDTDKLIF.

This clone qualifies as medium-sized. V gene TRDV2 combines with J gene TRDJ1, with D possibly being TRDD2 or TRDD3 (6 bases each). Germline assignment: CDR1 GEAIGNYY and CDR2 EKD. The CDR3 is 17 residues long. Trimming left V 2 bases short and J 0 bases short, with 18 bases between. The CDR3 DNA is TGTGCCTGTGACATCCTACGGGGGGGGGACTACACCGATAAACTCATCTTT. This sequence encodes CACDILRGGDYTDKLIF.

This clone is labeled medium-sized. V usage is TRDV2 and J usage is TRDJ1; a weak D match, TRDD2 (5 bases). The CDR3 length is 17 residues. The ends were cut back, 2 bases at V and 3 bases at J, with 21 bases in the middle. In germline, CDR1 is GEAIGNYY, CDR2 EKD. CDR3 bases: TGTGCCTGTGACAACCTACTCCAAGGGACCCAACCCGATAAACTCATCTTT. Its translation is CACDNLLQGTQPDKLIF.

This clone was counted a few times. A far larger clone is just one base off, so this is likely a read error. The chain links TRDV2 to TRDJ1, with TRDD3 matching 8 bases. The CDR3 contains 18 residues. The germline V gene has CDR1 GEAIGNYY and CDR2 EKD. The CDR3 reads CACDTLRTPSGDTDKPIF. The CDR3 DNA sequence: TGTGCCTGTGACACTTTAAGGACCCCGAGTGGGGATACCGATAAACCCATCTTT.

This chain connects TRDV2 to TRDJ1, with D perhaps TRDD1 or TRDD3 (8 bases each). There are 21 residues in the CDR3. Trimming shortened V by 4 bases and J by 4 bases, and 36 bases separated the two germline ends. Germline assignment: CDR1 GEAIGNYY and CDR2 EKD. CDR3 nucleotide sequence: TGTGCCTGTGAACCCGTAGTACTGGGGGCTAGAGAAATAGTACACGGCGATAAACTCATCTTT. Translating it yields CACEPVVLGAREIVHGDKLIF.